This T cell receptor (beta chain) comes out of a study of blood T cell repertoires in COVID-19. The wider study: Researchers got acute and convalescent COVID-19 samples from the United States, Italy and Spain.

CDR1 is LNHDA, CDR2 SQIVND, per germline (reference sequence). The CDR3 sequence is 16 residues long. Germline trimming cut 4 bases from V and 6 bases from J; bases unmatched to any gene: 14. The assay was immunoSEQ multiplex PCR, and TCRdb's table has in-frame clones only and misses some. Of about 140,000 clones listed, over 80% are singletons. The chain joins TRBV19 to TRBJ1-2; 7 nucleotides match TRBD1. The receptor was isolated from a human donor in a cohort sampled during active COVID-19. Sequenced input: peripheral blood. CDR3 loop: CASSRQGITSYNGYTF. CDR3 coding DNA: TGTGCCAGTAGTAGACAGGGAATTACCTCTTATAATGGCTACACCTTC.